Below are 13 T cell receptor beta chains sequenced from a single sample in a study of vaccination and CD4 T cells after COVID-19 (dated by TCRdb to between 2022 and 2023). Library prep was done by PCR. Sequencing instrument: Illumina iSeq 100. TCRdb handled the public reads itself, with Q25 trimming in fastp and clone calling in MiXCR, and kept productive beta chains. Every CDR3 protein is listed once, alongside the most common genes and DNA of its rows. The sample table contains about 21,000 distinct CDR3 sequences; only one count was recorded for about 50% of them. Of the sample, around 0.94% is held by the ten largest clones. The material sequenced was CD4+ T cells from blood, taken before SARS-CoV-2 vaccination. These receptors all stem from a human donor who had recovered from COVID-19.

The sample holds one count of this clonotype. The rearrangement joins TRBV30 to TRBJ1-1; D remains ambiguous. The V end lost 0 bases, the J end lost 4 bases, and 9 bases lay between the germline ends. Germline V lookup: CDR1 GTSNPN, CDR2 SVGIG (reference sequence). The CDR3 consists of 13 residues. This chain's CDR3 is CAWSVPRITEAFF. Written as DNA, the CDR3 is TGTGCCTGGAGTGTACCCCGGATCACTGAAGCTTTCTTT.

This sequence joins TRBV7-2 and TRBJ2-3; 8 bases match TRBD1. Germline assignment: CDR1 SGHTA and CDR2 FQGNSA. This CDR3 has 13 amino acids. Trimming cost V 5 bases and J 4 bases; bases outside gene matches: 2. The CDR3 DNA is TGTGCCAGCAGCGAGGACAGGGCAGATACGCAGTATTTT. It specifies CASSEDRADTQYF.

The chain has TRBV5-8 and TRBJ2-6; unclear D gene. The CDR3 spans 16 residues. With 0 bases removed from V and 0 bases from J, the gap between germline ends came to 7 bases. The V gene's germline CDR1 is SGHTS and CDR2 YDEGEE. Written as DNA, the CDR3 is TGTGCCAGCAGCTTGGTTGCCGCCTCTGGGGCCAACGTCCTGACTTTC. Amino acid sequence: CASSLVAASGANVLTF.

This rearrangement joins TRBV20-1 to TRBJ2-7; D is possibly TRBD2 (6 bases). This CDR3 spans 14 amino acids. Germline V lookup: CDR1 DFQATT, CDR2 SNEGSKA (reference sequence). Between the trimmed V and J ends, which lost 2 bases and 5 bases, there was a span of 16 bases. The CDR3 nucleotides read TGCAGTGCTAGATGGAGGGCCAATAGCCACGAGCAGTACTTC. Protein product: CSARWRANSHEQYF.

The chain couples TRBV28 to TRBJ1-2, with D possibly being TRBD1 (6 bases). CDR1 is MDHEN, CDR2 SYDVKM, per germline. V dropped 6 bases and J dropped 3 bases, with 14 bases sitting between them. The CDR3 loop spans 14 amino acids. The CDR3 nucleotides read TGTGCCAGCAGCCCCCCGGGGGCCCACTATGGCTACACCTTC. The encoded protein is CASSPPGAHYGYTF.

This clonotype came up a few times. The chain links TRBV20-1 to TRBJ1-1, with 9 bases lining up with TRBD1. The CDR3 is made up of 15 amino acids. The germline V gene has CDR1 DFQATT and CDR2 SNEGSKA (reference sequence). After removal of 3 bases from V and 4 bases from J, the junction contained 9 bases not matched to a gene. CDR3 sequence (DNA): TGCAGTGCTAGGGACCCCGAGACAGGGGGCACTGAAGCTTTCTTT. It translates to CSARDPETGGTEAFF.

V is TRBV20-1 and J is TRBJ1-2; TRBD1 agrees at 9 bases. The CDR3 runs to 14 residues. Germline V gene data show CDR1 as DFQATT and CDR2 as SNEGSKA (reference sequence). Trimming cost V 5 bases and J 7 bases; bases outside gene matches: 11. CDR3 DNA: TGCAGTGCTCCCCCCGGGACAGGGTTCAGTGGCTACACCTTC. Amino acid sequence: CSAPPGTGFSGYTF.

This clonotype was detected a few times. This chain joins TRBV20-1 and TRBJ2-3; 10 nucleotides agree with TRBD1. Germline-derived CDR1 and CDR2 are DFQATT and SNEGSKA (reference sequence). V was pared by 5 bases and J by 4 bases, with 3 bases of the junction left unmatched. The CDR3 totals 13 residues. The CDR3 reads CSAPDRGPDTQYF. CDR3 in DNA: TGCAGTGCTCCCGACAGGGGGCCAGATACGCAGTATTTT.

The V and J genes are TRBV6-2 or TRBV6-3 and TRBJ1-6; maybe TRBD1 (5 bases). The CDR3 loop spans 15 amino acids. The V gene lost 5 bases and the J gene lost 11 bases, with 19 bases spanning the gap. Germline loops: CDR1 MNHEY, CDR2 SVGEGT. CDR3 protein: CASSPLRDHVPPLHF. For the CDR3, the DNA is TGTGCCAGCAGTCCTCTGAGGGACCATGTGCCACCCCTCCACTTT.

This clonotype is a singleton in its sample. This chain connects TRBV12-3 or TRBV12-4 to TRBJ2-7, with D unresolved. V was shortened by 1 base and J by 5 bases, with 6 bases between the two germline ends. The CDR3 consists of 12 residues. The CDR3 coding sequence is TGTGCCAGCAGTTTAGTGACCCACGAGCAGTACTTC. Protein product: CASSLVTHEQYF.

The V gene is TRBV20-1, the J gene TRBJ1-6; 8 bases match TRBD1. CDR3 length: 15 amino acids. CDR1 and CDR2 from the germline V gene are DFQATT and SNEGSKA (reference sequence). Unmatched junction bases numbered 3, after V lost 1 base and J lost 4 bases. The CDR3 DNA is TGCAGTGCTAGAGCAGGGGGCGATTATAATTCACCCCTCCACTTT. This sequence encodes CSARAGGDYNSPLHF.

The rearrangement uses TRBV7-9 and TRBJ2-2; 11 bases align to TRBD1. There are 18 residues in the CDR3. V lost 2 bases, J lost 7 bases, and 12 bases stayed unmatched. CDR1 SEHNR and CDR2 FQNEAQ come from the germline V gene (reference sequence). CDR3 DNA sequence: TGTGCCAGCAGCTTACCCTTCTACCGGACAGGGGGCAACGGGGAGCTGTTTTTT. This encodes CASSLPFYRTGGNGELFF.

V and J are TRBV7-3 and TRBJ2-7; perhaps D is TRBD1 or TRBD2 (7 bases each). This CDR3 is 17 amino acids long. V lost 3 bases and J lost 2, with 20 bases in between. The germline CDR1 and CDR2 sequences are SGHTA and FQGTGA. CDR3 region: CASSFQGRGPPTYEQYF. The CDR3 DNA sequence: TGTGCCAGCAGCTTCCAGGGGAGGGGGCCCCCAACCTACGAGCAGTACTTC.